Listed below are T cell receptor beta chains from one sample, sequenced in a study of T cell changes during pregnancy in multiple sclerosis. This table comes from immunoSEQ multiplex PCR, and its TCRdb copy is limited to in-frame clones, with some not included. The repertoire holds about 70,000 clones, with roughly 91% as singletons. Sequenced here: CD4+ T cells from peripheral blood mononuclear cells, sampled after pregnancy. The origin of the receptors is a female donor with multiple sclerosis, enrolled in a pregnancy study. CDR3s include the opening cysteine and the closing phenylalanine or tryptophan. Fields, in order: D gene, V gene, CDR3 protein. D genes are given only for firm matches.

NA,TRBV7-2,CASSFWGRGEAFF
NA,TRBV18,CASSPRQANTEAFF
TRBD2,TRBV29-1,CSVQAGVADTQYF
NA,TRBV5-4,CASRRGMNTEAFF
NA,TRBV13,CASSPSRGFYEQYF
NA,TRBV4-1,CASSQPRRGTEAFF
NA,TRBV30,CAWSVNLITYEQYF
TRBD2,TRBV19,CATYPGLAGVNTGELFF
TRBD2,TRBV5-4,CASSLELAGELDRFF
NA,TRBV10-1,CAISPPGQYF
TRBD1,TRBV29-1,CSGKIQGGYGYTF
TRBD2,TRBV4-2,CASSKGLAWEQYF
TRBD2,TRBV2,CASSEARGDGYF
NA,TRBV9,CASSSDVRSGNTIYF
TRBD1,TRBV30,CALKQGANSPLHF
NA,TRBV27,CASSPSVSNEQFF
NA,TRBV11-3,CASSRSPVVSYNEQFF
NA,TRBV7-3,CASSLSGDTQYF
TRBD1,TRBV30,CAWSLGGERYGYTF
NA,TRBV5-4,CASSPRAGRETQYF
NA,TRBV7-3,CASSVAVDRRSGNTIYF
TRBD1,TRBV5-1,CASSPGQGATGYTF
NA,TRBV30,CAWSVAGNTEAFF
TRBD2,TRBV7-2,CASRPLPGLASINEQFF
TRBD1,TRBV28,CASSKTGAGYEQYF
NA,TRBV19,CASSEQGPSGGEQYF
NA,TRBV19,CASSTGLADTQYF
NA,TRBV7-2,CASSLAGAGVTDTQYF
NA,TRBV28,CASSRGPVYNEQFF